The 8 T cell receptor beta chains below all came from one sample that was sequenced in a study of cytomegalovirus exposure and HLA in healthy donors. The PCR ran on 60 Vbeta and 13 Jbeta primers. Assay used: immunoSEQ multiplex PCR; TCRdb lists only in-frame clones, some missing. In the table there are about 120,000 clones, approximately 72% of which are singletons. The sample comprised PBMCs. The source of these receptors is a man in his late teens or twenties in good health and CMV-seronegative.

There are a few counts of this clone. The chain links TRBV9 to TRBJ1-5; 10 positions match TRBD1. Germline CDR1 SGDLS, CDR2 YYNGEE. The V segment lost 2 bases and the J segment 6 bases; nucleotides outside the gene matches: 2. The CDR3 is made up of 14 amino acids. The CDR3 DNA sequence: TGTGCCAGCAGCGTCCGGGACAGGGGTCAGCCCCAGCATTTT. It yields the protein CASSVRDRGQPQHF.

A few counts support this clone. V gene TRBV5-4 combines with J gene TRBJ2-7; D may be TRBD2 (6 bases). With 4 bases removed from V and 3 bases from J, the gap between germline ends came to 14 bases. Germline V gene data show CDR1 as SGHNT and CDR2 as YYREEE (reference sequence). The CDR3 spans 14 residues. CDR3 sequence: CASSLPGLYYEQYF. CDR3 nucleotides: TGTGCCAGCAGCCTTCCGGGACTTTACTACGAGCAGTACTTC.

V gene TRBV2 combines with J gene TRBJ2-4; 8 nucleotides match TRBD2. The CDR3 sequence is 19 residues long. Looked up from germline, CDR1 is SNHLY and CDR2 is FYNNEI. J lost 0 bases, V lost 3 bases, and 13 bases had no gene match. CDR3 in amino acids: CASSEELSGGTLAKNIQYF. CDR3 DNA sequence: TGTGCCAGCAGTGAGGAACTTTCGGGGGGGACCCTAGCCAAAAACATTCAGTACTTC.

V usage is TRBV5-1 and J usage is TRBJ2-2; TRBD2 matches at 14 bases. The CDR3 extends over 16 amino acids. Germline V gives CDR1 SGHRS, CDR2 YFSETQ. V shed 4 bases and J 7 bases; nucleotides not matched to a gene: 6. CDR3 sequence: CASSPGLAGAGGELFF. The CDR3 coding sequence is TGCGCCAGCAGCCCGGGACTAGCGGGAGCCGGCGGGGAGCTGTTTTTT.

The CDR3 spells CASSTPYPPDRGVNYGYTF. Here the CDR3 DNA reads TGTGCCAGCAGCACACCCTACCCCCCGGACAGGGGGGTCAACTATGGCTACACCTTC. This rearrangement joins TRBV9 to TRBJ1-2, with TRBD1 matching over 10 bases. V trimming: 4 bases; J trimming: 2 bases; junction bases outside the gene matches: 17. CDR1 and CDR2 from the germline V gene are SGDLS and YYNGEE. The CDR3 consists of 19 residues. The full variable domain, with the rest looked up from reference TRBV9 and TRBJ1-2, is DSGVTQTPKHLITATGQRVTLRCSPRSGDLSVYWYQQSLDQGLQFLIQYYNGEERAKGNILERFSAQQFPDLHSELNLSSLELGDSALYFCASSTPYPPDRGVNYGYTFGSGTRLTVV.

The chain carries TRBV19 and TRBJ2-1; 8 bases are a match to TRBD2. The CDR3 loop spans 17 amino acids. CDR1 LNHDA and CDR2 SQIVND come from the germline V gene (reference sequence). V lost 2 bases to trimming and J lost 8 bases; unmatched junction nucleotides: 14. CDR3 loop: CASSIPQAFGGAHEQFF. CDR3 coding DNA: TGTGCCAGTAGTATACCCCAAGCCTTCGGGGGGGCACATGAGCAGTTCTTC.

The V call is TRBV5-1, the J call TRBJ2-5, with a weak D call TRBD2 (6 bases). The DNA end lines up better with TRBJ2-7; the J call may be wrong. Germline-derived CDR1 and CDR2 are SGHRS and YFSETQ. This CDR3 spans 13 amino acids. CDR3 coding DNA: TGCGCCAGCAGCGCCTATAGCGGCTACGAGCAGTACTTC. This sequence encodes CASSAYSGYEQYF.

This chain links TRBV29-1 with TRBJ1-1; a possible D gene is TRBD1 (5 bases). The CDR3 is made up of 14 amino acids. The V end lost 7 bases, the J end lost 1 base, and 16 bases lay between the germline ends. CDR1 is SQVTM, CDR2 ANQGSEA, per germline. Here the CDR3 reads CSATRRGWNTEAFF. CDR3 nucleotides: TGCAGCGCCACCCGACGGGGGTGGAACACTGAAGCTTTCTTT.